A selection of T cell receptor beta chains follows, all from one sample in a study of control samples from healthy donors and cancer patients. Libraries were prepared by immunoSEQ multiplex PCR; TCRdb keeps only in-frame clonotypes and omits some of them. The sample consists of some 23,000 clones, around 85% of them appearing once. Sequencing used PBMCs. These receptors all stem from a man in his 60s with head and neck cancer. The CDR3 runs from the conserved cysteine through the conserved F or W. D genes are given only for firm matches. Clone size appears in some rows only: once, few, many, or a class for an expanded clone.

clone_size,v_call,j_call,d_call,cdr3_nt,cdr3_aa
.,TRBV5-8,TRBJ2-2,TRBD1,TGTGCCAGCAGCATTAGACAGGGGCCCGGGGAGCTGTTTTTT,CASSIRQGPGELFF
.,TRBV15,TRBJ2-3,.,TGTGCCACCAGCACACGGGAGTCCGAGGATACGCAGTATTTT,CATSTRESEDTQYF
few,TRBV6-1,TRBJ2-7,TRBD1,TGTGCCAGCAGTGAAATGGGACAGCCCAGAGGCGAGCAGTACTTC,CASSEMGQPRGEQYF
.,TRBV6-6,TRBJ1-2,.,TGTGCCAGCAGTCACGACCCTCGCGCGAACAGGGAATACTATGGCTACACCTTC,CASSHDPRANREYYGYTF
.,TRBV15,TRBJ2-1,TRBD2,TGTGCCACCAGCAGAGAGGCGACTAGCGCATACAATGAGCAGTTCTTC,CATSREATSAYNEQFF
.,TRBV19,TRBJ2-5,TRBD1,TGTGCCAGTAGTACAACAGGGGCCCGAGAGACCCAGTACTTC,CASSTTGARETQYF
few,TRBV4-1,TRBJ1-5,.,TGCGCCAGCAGCCAAGATCTCGACCGGTCCCAGCATTTT,CASSQDLDRSQHF
.,TRBV28,TRBJ1-6,TRBD1,TGTGCCAGCAGTGTGACAGGGGGTTATCAGCCCCTCCACTTT,CASSVTGGYQPLHF
.,TRBV12-3/TRBV12-4,TRBJ1-1,.,TGTGCCAGCAGTTTTGGCCCGTCTGAAGCTTTCTTT,CASSFGPSEAFF
once,TRBV7-6,TRBJ2-5,.,TGTGCCAGCAGCTTAGGGGGGCTGACCCGGATACAAGAGACCCAGTACTTC,CASSLGGLTRIQETQYF
once,TRBV2,TRBJ2-2,TRBD1,TGTGCCAGCCGGGACAGGGGTTTGAACACCGGGGAGCTGTTTTTT,CASRDRGLNTGELFF
.,TRBV11-2,TRBJ2-7,TRBD2,TGTGCCAGCAGGTTAGCGGGGCTCTCCTACGAGCAGTACTTC,CASRLAGLSYEQYF
.,TRBV6-5,TRBJ2-3,TRBD1,TGTGCCAGCTTGACAGGGGGCGCCGGGATCGCGCAGTATTTT,CASLTGGAGIAQYF
.,TRBV27,TRBJ2-1,.,TGTGCCTCCCAGAGCGGCATCTCCTACAATGAGCAGTTCTTC,CASQSGISYNEQFF
.,TRBV7-2,TRBJ2-6,.,TGTGCCAGCAGCTTATACGCAGGGACTGGGGCCAACGTCCTGACTTTC,CASSLYAGTGANVLTF
.,TRBV7-9,TRBJ2-2,.,TGTGCCAGCAGCTTACCCCGGAGGGGGAGGGACACCGGGGAGCTGTTTTTT,CASSLPRRGRDTGELFF
.,TRBV9,TRBJ2-1,TRBD1,TGTGCCAGCAGCGTAACCGGGACAGGGGGCCCTGAGCAGTTCTTC,CASSVTGTGGPEQFF
.,TRBV6-5,TRBJ1-5,.,TGTGCCAGCAGCCCGATCCTCCTTAGCAATCAGCCCCAGCATTTT,CASSPILLSNQPQHF
.,TRBV7-5,TRBJ2-3,.,TGTGCCAGACCCCGGGTGCGCACAGATACGCAGTATTTT,CARPRVRTDTQYF
.,TRBV3-1/TRBV3-2,TRBJ2-2,TRBD2,TGTGCCAGCAGCCAAGATTATCTCACGACTAGCGGGAAGAACACCGGGGAGCTGTTTTTT,CASSQDYLTTSGKNTGELFF
.,TRBV6-6,TRBJ1-6,.,TGTGCCAGCAGTGGACAGAATTCACCCCTCCACTTT,CASSGQNSPLHF
.,TRBV5-3,TRBJ1-3,.,TGTGCCAGAAGCTTGGCTGGGTTCGGAAACACCATATATTTT,CARSLAGFGNTIYF
.,TRBV11-2,TRBJ2-2,TRBD2,TGTGCCAGCAGCTTAGCCCTAGCGGGAGGCGCCGGGGAGCTGTTTTTT,CASSLALAGGAGELFF